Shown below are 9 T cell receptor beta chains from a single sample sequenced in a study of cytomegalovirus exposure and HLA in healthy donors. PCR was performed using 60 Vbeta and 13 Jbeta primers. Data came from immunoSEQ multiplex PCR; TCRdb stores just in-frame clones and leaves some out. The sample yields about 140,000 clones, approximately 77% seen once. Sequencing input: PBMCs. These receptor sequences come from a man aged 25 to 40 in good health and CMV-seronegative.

The CDR3 reads CASSQSRQGGGNTIYF. The CDR3 DNA sequence: TGTGCCAGCAGCCAATCGCGGCAGGGGGGAGGAAACACCATATATTTT. The V call is TRBV16, the J call TRBJ1-3; 7 bases match TRBD1. V shed 0 bases, J shed 4 bases, and the junction held 6 bases outside the gene matches. This CDR3 is built from 16 residues. Per germline, CDR1 KGHSY and CDR2 FQNENV.

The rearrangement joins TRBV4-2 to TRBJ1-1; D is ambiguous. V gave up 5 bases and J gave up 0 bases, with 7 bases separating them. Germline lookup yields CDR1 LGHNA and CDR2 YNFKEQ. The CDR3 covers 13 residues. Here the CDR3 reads CASSSNLNTEAFF. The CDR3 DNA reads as TGTGCCAGCAGCTCCAACTTGAACACTGAAGCTTTCTTT.

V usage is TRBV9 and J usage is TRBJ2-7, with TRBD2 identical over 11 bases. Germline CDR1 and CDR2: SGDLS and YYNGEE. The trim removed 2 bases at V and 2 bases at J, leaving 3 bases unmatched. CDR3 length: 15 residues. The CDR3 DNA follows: TGTGCCAGCAGCGTTAGCGGGAGGGAGACCTACGAGCAGTACTTC. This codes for CASSVSGRETYEQYF.

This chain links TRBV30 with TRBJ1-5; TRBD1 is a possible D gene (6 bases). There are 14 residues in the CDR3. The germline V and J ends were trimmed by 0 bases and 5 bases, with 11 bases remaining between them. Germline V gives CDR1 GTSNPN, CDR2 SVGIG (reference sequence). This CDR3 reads CAWSVLAGDQPQHF. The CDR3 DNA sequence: TGTGCCTGGAGTGTACTGGCAGGGGATCAGCCCCAGCATTTT.

The DNA for the CDR3 is TGCGCCAGCAGCCAGGGGCCTGGGGCGGTCCCAGACGAGCAGTACTTC. It translates to CASSQGPGAVPDEQYF. The V call is TRBV4-1, the J call TRBJ2-7, with D tentatively TRBD1 (5 bases). The V end was cut by 3 bases, the J end by 5 bases, with 20 bases between. From germline, CDR1 is MGHRA and CDR2 YSYEKL. The CDR3 sequence is 16 residues long.

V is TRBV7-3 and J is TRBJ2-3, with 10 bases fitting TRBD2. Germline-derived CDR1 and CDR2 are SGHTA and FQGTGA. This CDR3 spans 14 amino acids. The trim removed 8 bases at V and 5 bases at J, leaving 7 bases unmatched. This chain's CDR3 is CASQAGGREDTQYF. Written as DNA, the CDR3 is TGTGCCAGCCAAGCGGGAGGGCGAGAAGATACGCAGTATTTT. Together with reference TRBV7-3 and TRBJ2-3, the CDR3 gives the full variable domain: GAGVSQTPSNKVTEKGKYVELRCDPISGHTALYWYRQSLGQGPEFLIYFQGTGAADDSGLPNDRFFAVRPEGSVSTLKIQRTERGDSAVYLCASQAGGREDTQYFGPGTRLTVL.

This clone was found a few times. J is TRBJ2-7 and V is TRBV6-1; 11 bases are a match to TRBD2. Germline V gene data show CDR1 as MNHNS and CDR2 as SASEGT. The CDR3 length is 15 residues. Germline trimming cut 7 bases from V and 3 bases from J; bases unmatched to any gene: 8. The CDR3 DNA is TGTGCCAGCATCCCGACTAGCGGGGAACTCTACGAGCAGTACTTC. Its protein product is CASIPTSGELYEQYF.

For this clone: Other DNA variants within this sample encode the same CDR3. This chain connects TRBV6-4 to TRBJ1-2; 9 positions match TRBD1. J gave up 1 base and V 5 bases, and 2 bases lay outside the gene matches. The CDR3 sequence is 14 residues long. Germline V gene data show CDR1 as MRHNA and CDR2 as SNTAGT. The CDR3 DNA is TGTGCCAGCAGTCCGGGACAGGGTAACTATGGCTACACCTTC. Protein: CASSPGQGNYGYTF.

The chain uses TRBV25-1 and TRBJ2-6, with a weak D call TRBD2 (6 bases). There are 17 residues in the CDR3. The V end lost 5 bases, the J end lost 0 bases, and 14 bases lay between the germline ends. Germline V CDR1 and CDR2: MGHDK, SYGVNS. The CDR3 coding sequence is TGTGCCAGCAGTTCTCGCGGGACCAACTCTGGGGCCAACGTCCTGACTTTC. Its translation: CASSSRGTNSGANVLTF.